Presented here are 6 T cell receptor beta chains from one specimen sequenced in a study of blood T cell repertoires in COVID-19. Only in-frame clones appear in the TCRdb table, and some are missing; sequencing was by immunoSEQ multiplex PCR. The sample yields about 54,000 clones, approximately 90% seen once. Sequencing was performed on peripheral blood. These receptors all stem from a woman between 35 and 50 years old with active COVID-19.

In DNA form, the CDR3 reads TGTGCCAGCAGCCCCAGCGGCAGGGGGAGTCAGCCCCAGCATTTT. Its translation is CASSPSGRGSQPQHF. This chain connects TRBV5-6 to TRBJ1-5; 7 nucleotides align to TRBD1. This CDR3 is 15 amino acids long. Trimming took 4 bases from V and 6 from J; bases not matched to a gene: 10. Per germline, CDR1 SGHDT and CDR2 YYEEEE.

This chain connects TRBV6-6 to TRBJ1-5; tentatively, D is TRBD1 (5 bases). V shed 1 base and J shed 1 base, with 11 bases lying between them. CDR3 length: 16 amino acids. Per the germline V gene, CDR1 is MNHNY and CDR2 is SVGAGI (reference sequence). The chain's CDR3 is CASSYFLGGSNQPQHF. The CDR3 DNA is TGTGCCAGCAGTTACTTTCTCGGGGGGAGCAATCAGCCCCAGCATTTT.

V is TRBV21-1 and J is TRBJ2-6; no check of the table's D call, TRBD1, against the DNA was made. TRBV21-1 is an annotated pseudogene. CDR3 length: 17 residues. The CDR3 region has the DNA TGTGCCAGCAGCAAAGTTCGCGGACAGGGAGGATCCAACGTCCTGACTTTC. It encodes CASSKVRGQGGSNVLTF.

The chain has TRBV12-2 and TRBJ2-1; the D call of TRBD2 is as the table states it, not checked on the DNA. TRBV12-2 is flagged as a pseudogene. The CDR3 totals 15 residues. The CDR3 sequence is CASRLRGSPLDEQFF. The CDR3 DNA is TGTGCAAGTCGCTTAAGAGGGAGCCCTTTAGATGAGCAGTTCTTC.

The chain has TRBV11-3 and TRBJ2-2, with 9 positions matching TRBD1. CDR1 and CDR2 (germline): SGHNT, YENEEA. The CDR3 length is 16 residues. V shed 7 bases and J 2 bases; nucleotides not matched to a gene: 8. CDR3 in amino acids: CASKAGTGSNTGELFF. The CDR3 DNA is TGTGCCAGCAAAGCCGGGACAGGGTCAAACACCGGGGAGCTGTTTTTT. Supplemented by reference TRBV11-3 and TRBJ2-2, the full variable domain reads EAGVVQSPRYKIIEKKQPVAFWCNPISGHNTLYWYLQNLGQGPELLIRYENEEAVDDSQLPKDRFSAERLKGVDSTLKIQPAELGDSAVYLCASKAGTGSNTGELFFGEGSRLTVL.

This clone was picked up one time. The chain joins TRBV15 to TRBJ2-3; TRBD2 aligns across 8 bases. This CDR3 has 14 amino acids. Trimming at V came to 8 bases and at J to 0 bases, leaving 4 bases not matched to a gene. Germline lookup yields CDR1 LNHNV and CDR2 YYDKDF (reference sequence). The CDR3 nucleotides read TGTGCCACCGCGGGACTAGATAGCACAGATACGCAGTATTTT. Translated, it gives CATAGLDSTDTQYF. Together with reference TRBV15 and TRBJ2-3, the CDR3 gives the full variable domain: DAMVIQNPRYQVTQFGKPVTLSCSQTLNHNVMYWYQQKSSQAPKLLFHYYDKDFNNEADTPDNFQSRRPNTSFCFLDIRSPGLGDTAMYLCATAGLDSTDTQYFGPGTRLTVL.